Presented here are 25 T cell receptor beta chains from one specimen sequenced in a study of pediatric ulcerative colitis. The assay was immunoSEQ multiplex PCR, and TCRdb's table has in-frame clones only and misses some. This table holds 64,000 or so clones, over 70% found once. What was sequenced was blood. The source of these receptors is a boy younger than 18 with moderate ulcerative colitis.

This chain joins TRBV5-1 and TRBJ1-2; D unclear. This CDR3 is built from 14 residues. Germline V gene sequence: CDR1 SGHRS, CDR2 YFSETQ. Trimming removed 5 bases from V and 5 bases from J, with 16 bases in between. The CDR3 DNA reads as TGCGCCAGCAGTCCCAATGGGCCGTGGTATGGCTACACCTTC. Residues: CASSPNGPWYGYTF.

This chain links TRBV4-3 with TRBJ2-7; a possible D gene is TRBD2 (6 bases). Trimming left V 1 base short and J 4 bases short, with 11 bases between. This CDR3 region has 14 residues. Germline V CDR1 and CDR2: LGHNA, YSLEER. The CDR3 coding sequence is TGCGCCAGCAGCCAAGTCTTAGCGGCGTACGAGCAGTACTTC. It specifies CASSQVLAAYEQYF.

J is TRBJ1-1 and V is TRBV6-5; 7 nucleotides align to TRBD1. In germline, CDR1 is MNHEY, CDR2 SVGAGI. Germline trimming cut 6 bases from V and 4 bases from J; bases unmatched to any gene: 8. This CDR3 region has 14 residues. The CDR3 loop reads CASSQTGSITEAFF. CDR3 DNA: TGTGCCAGCAGCCAGACAGGGAGTATCACTGAAGCTTTCTTT.

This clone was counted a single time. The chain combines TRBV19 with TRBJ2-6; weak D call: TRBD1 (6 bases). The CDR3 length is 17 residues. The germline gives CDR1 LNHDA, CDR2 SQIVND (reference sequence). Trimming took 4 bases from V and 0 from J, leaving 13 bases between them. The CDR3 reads CASSRTVTTSGANVLTF. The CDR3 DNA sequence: TGTGCCAGTAGTAGGACAGTTACTACCTCTGGGGCCAACGTCCTGACTTTC.

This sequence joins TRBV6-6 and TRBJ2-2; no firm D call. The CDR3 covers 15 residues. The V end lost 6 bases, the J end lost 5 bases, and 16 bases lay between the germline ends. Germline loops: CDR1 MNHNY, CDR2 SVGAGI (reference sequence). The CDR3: CASSQVAGWTGELFF. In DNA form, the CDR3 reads TGTGCCAGCAGCCAGGTGGCAGGTTGGACCGGGGAGCTGTTTTTT.

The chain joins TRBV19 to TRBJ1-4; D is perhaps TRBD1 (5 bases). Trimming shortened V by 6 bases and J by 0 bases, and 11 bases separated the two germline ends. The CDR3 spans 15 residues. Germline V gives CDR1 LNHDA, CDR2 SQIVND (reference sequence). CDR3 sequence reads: CASRGAYTTNEKLFF. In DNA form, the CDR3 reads TGTGCCAGTAGAGGGGCCTATACAACTAATGAAAAACTGTTTTTT. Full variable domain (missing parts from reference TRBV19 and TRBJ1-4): DGGITQSPKYLFRKEGQNVTLSCEQNLNHDAMYWYRQDPGQGLRLIYYSQIVNDFQKGDIAEGYSVSREKKESFPLTVTSAQKNPTAFYLCASRGAYTTNEKLFFGSGTQLSVL.

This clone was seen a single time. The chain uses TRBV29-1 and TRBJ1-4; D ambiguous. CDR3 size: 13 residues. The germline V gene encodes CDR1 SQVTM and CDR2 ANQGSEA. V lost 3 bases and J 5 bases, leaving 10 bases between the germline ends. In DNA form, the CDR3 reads TGCAGCGTTGAGAGAGATCAAAATGAAAAACTGTTTTTT. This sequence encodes CSVERDQNEKLFF.

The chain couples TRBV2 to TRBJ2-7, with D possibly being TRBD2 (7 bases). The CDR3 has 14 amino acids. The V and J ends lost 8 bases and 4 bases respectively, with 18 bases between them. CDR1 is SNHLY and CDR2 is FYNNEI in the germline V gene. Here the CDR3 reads CASGLGGASYEQYF. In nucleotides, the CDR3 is TGTGCCAGCGGTTTGGGGGGGGCGAGTTACGAGCAGTACTTC.

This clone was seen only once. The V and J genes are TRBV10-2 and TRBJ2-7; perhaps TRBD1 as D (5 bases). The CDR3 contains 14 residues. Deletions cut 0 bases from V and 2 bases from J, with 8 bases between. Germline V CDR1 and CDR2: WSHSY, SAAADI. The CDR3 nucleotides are TGCGCCAGCAGTGAGTCGACAGTAACCTACGAGCAGTACTTC. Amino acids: CASSESTVTYEQYF.

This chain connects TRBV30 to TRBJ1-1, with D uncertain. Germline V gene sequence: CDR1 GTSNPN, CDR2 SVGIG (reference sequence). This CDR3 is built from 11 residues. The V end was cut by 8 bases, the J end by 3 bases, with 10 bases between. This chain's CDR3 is CARFGDTEAFF. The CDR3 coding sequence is TGTGCCCGGTTCGGGGACACTGAAGCTTTCTTT.

CDR3 loop: CASSLGAPDTQYF. CDR3 DNA: TGCGCCAGCAGCTTGGGTGCTCCAGATACGCAGTATTTT. The chain joins TRBV5-1 to TRBJ2-3; D call uncertain. This CDR3 is 13 amino acids long. CDR1 and CDR2 (germline): SGHRS, YFSETQ. Trimming stripped 0 bases from V and 4 bases from J, with 6 bases between.

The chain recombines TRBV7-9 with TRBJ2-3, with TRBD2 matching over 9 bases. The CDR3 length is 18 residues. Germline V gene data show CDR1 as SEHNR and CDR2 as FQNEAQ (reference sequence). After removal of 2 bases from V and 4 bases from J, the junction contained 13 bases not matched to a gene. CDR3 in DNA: TGTGCCAGCAGCTTAAGCTTTTCCACGGGACTAGCATCAGATACGCAGTATTTT. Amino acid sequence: CASSLSFSTGLASDTQYF.

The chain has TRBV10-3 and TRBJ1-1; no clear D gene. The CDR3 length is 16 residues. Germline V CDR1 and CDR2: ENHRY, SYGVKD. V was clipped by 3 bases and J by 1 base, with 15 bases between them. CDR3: CAISDTHGGRNTEAFF. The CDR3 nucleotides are TGTGCCATCAGTGATACCCACGGCGGGAGGAACACTGAAGCTTTCTTT.

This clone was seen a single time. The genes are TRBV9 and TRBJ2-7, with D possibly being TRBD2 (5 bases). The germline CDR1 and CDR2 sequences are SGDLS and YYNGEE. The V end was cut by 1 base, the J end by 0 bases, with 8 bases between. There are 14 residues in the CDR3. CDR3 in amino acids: CASSVIGSSYEQYF. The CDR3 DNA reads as TGTGCCAGCAGCGTAATTGGGAGCTCCTACGAGCAGTACTTC.

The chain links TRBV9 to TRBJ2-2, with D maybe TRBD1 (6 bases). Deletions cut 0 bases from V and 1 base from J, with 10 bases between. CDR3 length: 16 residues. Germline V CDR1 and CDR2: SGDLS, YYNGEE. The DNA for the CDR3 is TGTGCCAGCAGCGTAGGGGAACAGGGGAACACCGGGGAGCTGTTTTTT. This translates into CASSVGEQGNTGELFF.

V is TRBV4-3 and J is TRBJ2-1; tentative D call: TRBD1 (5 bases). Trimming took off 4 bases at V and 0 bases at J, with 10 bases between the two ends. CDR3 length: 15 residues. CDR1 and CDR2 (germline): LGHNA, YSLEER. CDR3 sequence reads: CASSRKQGSYNEQFF. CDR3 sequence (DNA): TGCGCCAGCAGCCGAAAGCAGGGCTCCTACAATGAGCAGTTCTTC.

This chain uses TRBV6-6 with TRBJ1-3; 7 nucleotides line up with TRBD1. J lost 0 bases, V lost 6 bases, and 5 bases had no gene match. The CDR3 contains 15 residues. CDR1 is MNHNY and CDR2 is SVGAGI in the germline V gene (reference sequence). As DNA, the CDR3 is TGTGCCAGCAGGGAACAGGGGAACTCTGGAAACACCATATATTTT. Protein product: CASREQGNSGNTIYF.

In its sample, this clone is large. CDR3 residues: CASRPGELTEAFF. CDR3 nucleotides: TGTGCCAGCAGACCAGGGGAGCTCACTGAAGCTTTCTTT. The chain couples TRBV7-9 to TRBJ1-1; perhaps TRBD1 as D (6 bases). In germline, CDR1 is SEHNR, CDR2 FQNEAQ (reference sequence). CDR3 size: 13 residues. V was clipped by 6 bases and J by 4 bases, with 12 bases between them.

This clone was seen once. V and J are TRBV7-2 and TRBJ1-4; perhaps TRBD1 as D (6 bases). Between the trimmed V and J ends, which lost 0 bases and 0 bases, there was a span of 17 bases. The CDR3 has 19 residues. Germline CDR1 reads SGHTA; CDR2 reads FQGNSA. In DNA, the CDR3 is TGTGCCAGCAGCTTAGCCCTGGCCAGGGGTGTTGCAACTAATGAAAAACTGTTTTTT. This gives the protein CASSLALARGVATNEKLFF. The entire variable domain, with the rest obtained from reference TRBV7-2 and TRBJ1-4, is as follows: GAGVSQSPSNKVTEKGKDVELRCDPISGHTALYWYRQSLGQGLEFLIYFQGNSAPDKSGLPSDRFSAERTGGSVSTLTIQRTQQEDSAVYLCASSLALARGVATNEKLFFGSGTQLSVL.

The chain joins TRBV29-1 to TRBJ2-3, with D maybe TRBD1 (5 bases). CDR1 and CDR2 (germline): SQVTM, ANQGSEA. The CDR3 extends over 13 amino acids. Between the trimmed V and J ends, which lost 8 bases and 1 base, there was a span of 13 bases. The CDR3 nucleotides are TGCAGCACCGTCGGACACCGCACAGATACGCAGTATTTT. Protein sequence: CSTVGHRTDTQYF.

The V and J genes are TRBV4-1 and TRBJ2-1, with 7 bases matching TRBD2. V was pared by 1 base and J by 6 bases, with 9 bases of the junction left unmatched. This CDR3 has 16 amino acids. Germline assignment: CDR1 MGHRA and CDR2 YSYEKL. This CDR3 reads CASSQAGRERINEQFF. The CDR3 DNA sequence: TGCGCCAGCAGCCAAGCGGGGAGGGAAAGGATCAATGAGCAGTTCTTC.

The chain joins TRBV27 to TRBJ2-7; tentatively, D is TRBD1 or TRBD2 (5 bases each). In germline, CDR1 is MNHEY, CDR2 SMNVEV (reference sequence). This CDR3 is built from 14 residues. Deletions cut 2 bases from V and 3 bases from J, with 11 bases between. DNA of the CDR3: TGTGCCAGCAGTTTAGTGAAGGGACGCTACGAGCAGTACTTC. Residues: CASSLVKGRYEQYF.

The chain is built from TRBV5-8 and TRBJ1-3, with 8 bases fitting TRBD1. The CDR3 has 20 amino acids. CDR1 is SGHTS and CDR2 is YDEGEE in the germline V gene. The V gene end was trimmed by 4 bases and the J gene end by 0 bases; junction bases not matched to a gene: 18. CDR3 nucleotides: TGTGCCAGCAGCCCGCGACAGGGGATATCCGCCTCTCGCTCTGGAAACACCATATATTTT. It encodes CASSPRQGISASRSGNTIYF.

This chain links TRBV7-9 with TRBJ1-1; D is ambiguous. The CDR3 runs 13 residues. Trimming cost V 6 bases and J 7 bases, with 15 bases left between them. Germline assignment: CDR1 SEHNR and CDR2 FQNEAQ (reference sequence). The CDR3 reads CASSSTLSYEAFF. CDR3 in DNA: TGTGCCAGCAGTTCAACACTATCTTATGAAGCTTTCTTT.

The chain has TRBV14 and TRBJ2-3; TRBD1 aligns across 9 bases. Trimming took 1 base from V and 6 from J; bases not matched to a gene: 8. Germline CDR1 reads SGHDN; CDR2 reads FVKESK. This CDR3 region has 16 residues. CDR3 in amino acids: CASSQADRGGMDTQYF. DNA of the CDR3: TGTGCCAGCAGCCAAGCGGACAGGGGAGGGATGGATACGCAGTATTTT.